The rows below give T cell receptor beta chains drawn from one sample of a study of blood T cell repertoires in COVID-19. The protocol was immunoSEQ multiplex PCR, while the TCRdb copy is restricted to in-frame clones and leaves out a portion. The sample lists around 100,000 clones; 70% to 85% were seen once. The source material was peripheral blood. Receptors were obtained from a woman aged 80 or over with active or convalescent COVID-19. CDR3s include the opening cysteine and the closing phenylalanine or tryptophan. A D gene is named only where the DNA matches it firmly. Size values are once, few and many counts, or a class for expanded clones, and some rows have none.

clone_size d_call j_call v_call cdr3_nt cdr3_aa
NA NA TRBJ1-5 TRBV15 TGTGCCACCGCTATACCTCTGGAGGGGCCCCAGCATTTT CATAIPLEGPQHF
NA TRBD2 TRBJ2-1 TRBV29-1 TGCAGCGTAGGGGCGGGAGACTGGATTGGGTACAATGAGCAGTTCTTC CSVGAGDWIGYNEQFF
NA NA TRBJ1-3 TRBV28 TGTGCCAGCAGAACGCGGATAGAAATGGACAGCCTCTACTCTGGAAACACCATATATTTT CASRTRIEMDSLYSGNTIYF
NA TRBD1 TRBJ1-5 TRBV5-5 TGTGCCAGCAGCTTATTGGGGACAGGGGAAAAGACCCAGCATTTT CASSLLGTGEKTQHF
once NA TRBJ2-3 TRBV7-9 TGTGCCAGCAGCTTAGTGGGCGTAGATACGCAGTATTTT CASSLVGVDTQYF
NA TRBD2 TRBJ2-7 TRBV5-6 TGTGCCAGCAGCCCGGGGGGTGGGACTGGATACTACGAGCAGTACTTC CASSPGGGTGYYEQYF
NA NA TRBJ1-3 TRBV12-3/TRBV12-4 TGTGCCAGCAGTCCACTCGGAAACACCATATATTTT CASSPLGNTIYF
NA TRBD2 TRBJ2-2 TRBV5-1 TGCGCCAGCAGACTAGCGGGGGGTAACACCGGGGAGCTGTTTTTT CASRLAGGNTGELFF
NA NA TRBJ2-2 TRBV27 TGTGCCAGCAGTTTTTTTTCCCTAAACGGGGAGCTGTTTTTT CASSFFSLNGELFF
NA NA TRBJ1-1 TRBV6-6 TGTGCCAGCAGTTACAGTAGGGGTGGCACTGAAGCTTTCTTT CASSYSRGGTEAFF
NA NA TRBJ1-4 TRBV28 TGTGCCAGCAAAACACCTTTCCAATATGAAAAACTGTTTTTT CASKTPFQYEKLFF
NA TRBD1 TRBJ1-1 TRBV4-1 TGCGCCAGCAGCAAGTGGACAGGGGACTTCGAGAACACTGAAGCTTTCTTT CASSKWTGDFENTEAFF
NA NA TRBJ2-2 TRBV7-2 TGTGCCAGCAGCCCATCCGGGACTAACACCGGGGAGCTGTTTTTT CASSPSGTNTGELFF
few NA TRBJ1-1 TRBV24-1 TGTGCCACCAGTTATCGAGAGAACACTGAAGCTTTCTTT CATSYRENTEAFF
NA NA TRBJ1-3 TRBV2 TGTGCCAGCAGGGACAGCGGTGGTGGAAACACCATATATTTT CASRDSGGGNTIYF
NA TRBD1 TRBJ1-5 TRBV6-2/TRBV6-3 TGTGCCAGCAGTTTCTCAAAGGGGGCTGGCAATCAGCCCCAGCATTTT CASSFSKGAGNQPQHF
NA NA TRBJ1-1 TRBV11-2 TGTGCCAGCAGCCAGACTCGCGCGTTAGAAGCTTTCTTT CASSQTRALEAFF
few NA TRBJ2-7 TRBV19 TGTGCCAGTAGTCGGGGGAATTCCTACGAGCAGTACTTC CASSRGNSYEQYF
NA TRBD1 TRBJ2-7 TRBV11-2 TGTGCCAGCAGCACAGGGGGTGGGTGGGGAACGAACGAGCAGTACTTC CASSTGGGWGTNEQYF
few TRBD2 TRBJ2-7 TRBV5-4 TGTGCCAGCAGCCGGACTAGCGGGAGAACCGACGAGCAGTACTTC CASSRTSGRTDEQYF
NA NA TRBJ1-2 TRBV5-1 TGCGCCAGCAGCTCGACAGGTTCACTAGGGGGCTACACCTTC CASSSTGSLGGYTF
NA TRBD1 TRBJ1-1 TRBV6-2/TRBV6-3 TGTGCCAGCAGTTACCGGACAGGGGGCTTCACTGAAGCTTTCTTT CASSYRTGGFTEAFF
NA NA TRBJ2-7 TRBV9 TGTGCCAGCAGCGCATTAGGACAGCTCCCCTCCTACGAGCAGTACTTC CASSALGQLPSYEQYF
NA TRBD2 TRBJ2-1 TRBV5-8 TGTGCCAGCAGCTTGGATTTTAGCGGGAGGGCCGATGAGCAGTTCTTC CASSLDFSGRADEQFF
once TRBD2 TRBJ2-3 TRBV5-1 TGCGCCAGCACGACCGCGGGGGGGCGGGCAGATACGCAGTATTTT CASTTAGGRADTQYF
few NA TRBJ2-1 TRBV5-5 TGTGCCAGCAGCTACACAGCAGAGCAGTTCTTC CASSYTAEQFF
NA TRBD1 TRBJ2-6 TRBV6-6 TGTGCCAGCAGTCGGACAGGAAAGGGATTTGGTTCTGGGGCCAACGTCCTGACTTTC CASSRTGKGFGSGANVLTF
NA NA TRBJ2-2 TRBV4-2 TGTGCCAGCAGCCTGGGGCGGCGCACCGGGGAGCTGTTTTTT CASSLGRRTGELFF
NA TRBD1 TRBJ1-6 TRBV7-2 TGTGCCAGCAGCCCCCGGACAGGGGGCCATAATTCACCCCTCCACTTT CASSPRTGGHNSPLHF
once NA TRBJ1-1 TRBV1 TGCACCAGCAGCCAAGAGGGGGGGCGCGAGTACACTGAAGCTTTCTTT CTSSQEGGREYTEAFF
NA NA TRBJ2-7 TRBV2 TGTGCCAGCAGTGATTCTGGGGGCTATCGGGAGCAGTACTTC CASSDSGGYREQYF
NA NA TRBJ2-1 TRBV28 TGTGCCAGCAGTTTAGGGAGTAGGTTCGCGTTCTTC CASSLGSRFAFF
NA NA TRBJ1-1 TRBV19 TGTGCCAGTACCAAGGGAGGGTTACGGAACACTGAAGCTTTCTTT CASTKGGLRNTEAFF
NA TRBD1 TRBJ1-2 TRBV4-1 TGCGCCAGCAGACCAGTCGGGACAGGGGGCTATGGCTACACCTTC CASRPVGTGGYGYTF
NA NA TRBJ2-1 TRBV5-4 TGTGCCAGCAGCTCAGACAGGCGCAATGAGCAGTTCTTC CASSSDRRNEQFF
NA TRBD1 TRBJ1-5 TRBV28 TGTGCCAGCAGTCCAATGGACAGGGTGGCGCAGCCCCAGCATTTT CASSPMDRVAQPQHF
NA NA TRBJ1-2 TRBV5-1 TGCGCCAGCAGCCGGACAGATTATGGCTACACCTTC CASSRTDYGYTF
NA NA TRBJ1-1 TRBV29-1 TGCAGCGTTGGAGAAGGGGGCACTGAAGCTTTCTTT CSVGEGGTEAFF
few NA TRBJ2-7 TRBV29-1 TGCAGCGCGGCAGGCACCTCCTACGAGCAGTACTTC CSAAGTSYEQYF
NA TRBD1 TRBJ1-5 TRBV28 TGTGCCAGCTGTATCGGGACAGGGACCCAGCCCCAGCATTTT CASCIGTGTQPQHF
NA TRBD2 TRBJ2-2 TRBV7-7 TGTGCTAGCAGCTTAGCGGTGGCGGGGGGCACGAACACCGGGGAGCTGTTTTTT CASSLAVAGGTNTGELFF